The present T cell receptor beta chain was sequenced within a study of T cell changes during pregnancy in multiple sclerosis (dated by TCRdb to the late 2010s). A note on the overall study: Changes in the T cell repertoire over the course of pregnancy were examined in this study in women with multiple sclerosis.

The receptor library was made with the immunoSEQ multiplex PCR assay. TCRdb stores this immuneACCESS table with in-frame sequences only. Part of the clones is absent; in the studies checked, under half of the shortfall reflects unresolved V genes, and no reason is known for the rest. The sample records some 60,000 clones, 75% to 95% of which are singletons. Approximately 2.3% of the sample is taken by the ten largest. From the cysteine up to the phenylalanine, the CDR3 has a length of 10 residues. The read is trimmed to its CDR3 DNA, 30 bases read in frame from base 1. Comments on this clone: Its antigen remains unidentified. The input lacks base qualities; no much larger clone sits a single base away.

This material consisted of peripheral blood, taken in the first trimester of pregnancy. The sequence links TRBV12-2 to TRBJ2-1; the D segment call TRBD2 is taken from the table without a DNA check. TRBV12-2 is a recognized pseudogene. This receptor was obtained from a female donor in good health, enrolled as a control in a pregnancy study. The DNA sequence reads TGTGCAAGTCGCGCTATTGAGCAGTTCTTC. Protein translation: CASRAIEQFF.